The 31 T cell receptor beta chains listed next were all sequenced from one sample in a study of molecular identifiers for immune sequencing clone quantification. TCRdb re-analysed the PCR reads in MiXCR, keeping a single row per CDR3 protein. The data contain some 65,000 distinct CDR3 sequences, around a sixth of them singletons. Sequenced material: naive CD8+ T cells from blood, with Jurkat cell RNA spiked in. This sample's subset: FACS-sorted CD8+CD4-CCR7+CD45RA+ naive T cells. Receptor source: a human donor in good health. Some libraries in this study had Jurkat cell RNA spiked in.

This clonotype was detected many times. The chain couples TRBV10-3 to TRBJ2-7; 10 bases match TRBD2. CDR1 is ENHRY and CDR2 is SYGVKD in the germline V gene. The CDR3 extends over 13 amino acids. V lost 3 bases, J lost 6 bases, and 2 bases stayed unmatched. CDR3 in amino acids: CAISELAGSEQYF. The CDR3, as DNA: TGTGCCATCAGTGAACTAGCGGGATCCGAGCAGTACTTC.

Concerning this clonotype itself: This sequence may be a read error, since a much larger clone differs from it by one base. The rearrangement joins TRBV24-1 to TRBJ1-1, with TRBD1 matching 7 bases. The CDR3 spans 15 residues. CDR1 is KGHDR and CDR2 is SFDVKD in the germline V gene. DNA for the CDR3: TGTGCCACCAGTGATGGAGGGGGCCGGAACACTGGAGCTTTCTTT. Amino acids: CATSDGGGRNTGAFF.

Worth noting for this clonotype: With a much larger clone just one base away, this may be a read error. In this CDR3 the conserved last residue, phenylalanine or tryptophan, is missing, so a read error is likely. The chain joins TRBV7-6 to TRBJ2-7, with 7 nucleotides matching TRBD2. There are 14 residues in the CDR3. In germline, CDR1 is SGHVS, CDR2 FNYEAQ. V dropped 1 base and J dropped 2; count of bases not matched to a gene: 2. In DNA form, the CDR3 reads TGTGCCAGCAGCTTAGAAGCGGGAACCTACGAGCAGTACTCC. This codes for CASSLEAGTYEQYS.

This clonotype was detected ten times or more. The J gene is TRBJ2-7, the V gene TRBV3-1; the match to TRBD2 covers 9 bases. V shed 5 bases, J shed 6 bases, and the junction held 8 bases outside the gene matches. This CDR3 contains 14 residues. Germline V gives CDR1 LGHDT, CDR2 YNNKEL (reference sequence). The CDR3 region is CASSSGLAQREQYF. The CDR3, as DNA: TGTGCCAGCAGCTCGGGACTAGCCCAACGCGAGCAGTACTTC.

This chain uses TRBV30 with TRBJ1-4; 10 bases map to TRBD1. The V segment lost 5 bases and the J segment 0 bases; nucleotides outside the gene matches: 3. The CDR3 is made up of 15 amino acids. The germline V gene has CDR1 GTSNPN and CDR2 SVGIG (reference sequence). CDR3 coding DNA: TGTGCCTGGGGACAGGGGGTTGCAACTAATGAAAAACTGTTTTTT. It is translated as CAWGQGVATNEKLFF.

The rearrangement uses TRBV28 and TRBJ2-7; 8 bases are shared with TRBD1. J gave up 6 bases and V 7 bases, and 11 bases lay outside the gene matches. The germline V gene has CDR1 MDHEN and CDR2 SYDVKM. This CDR3 has 14 amino acids. Written as DNA, the CDR3 is TGTGCCAGCACCGACAGGGGACAGGACTTCGAGCAGTACTTC. Amino acids: CASTDRGQDFEQYF.

Ten or more counts support this clonotype. This chain uses TRBV27 with TRBJ2-7; 7 positions match TRBD2. Germline V gene sequence: CDR1 MNHEY, CDR2 SMNVEV (reference sequence). CDR3 length: 16 residues. The trim removed 3 bases at V and 5 bases at J, leaving 13 bases unmatched. This chain's CDR3 is CASSLPPGLPTNEQYF. CDR3 DNA sequence: TGTGCCAGCAGTTTGCCTCCGGGACTACCCACCAACGAGCAGTACTTC.

The chain is built from TRBV13 and TRBJ1-2; 9 bases line up with TRBD1. After removal of 1 base from V and 5 bases from J, the junction contained 8 bases not matched to a gene. Germline assignment: CDR1 PRHDT and CDR2 FYEKMQ (reference sequence). The CDR3 has 16 amino acids. CDR3 loop: CASSLEGTGLEYGYTF. The CDR3 DNA is TGTGCCAGCAGCTTAGAGGGGACAGGGTTAGAGTATGGCTACACCTTC. Variable domain in full (rest from reference TRBV13 and TRBJ1-2): AAGVIQSPRHLIKEKRETATLKCYPIPRHDTVYWYQQGPGQDPQFLISFYEKMQSDKGSIPDRFSAQQFSDYHSELNMSSLELGDSALYFCASSLEGTGLEYGYTFGSGTRLTVV.

V gene TRBV15 combines with J gene TRBJ1-3, with a possible D match to TRBD1 (6 bases). V dropped 5 bases and J dropped 7 bases, with 12 bases sitting between them. CDR3 length: 13 amino acids. CDR1 LNHNV and CDR2 YYDKDF come from the germline V gene (reference sequence). DNA for the CDR3: TGTGCCACCAGCGAGGACAGTTCCAACACCATATATTTT. Protein: CATSEDSSNTIYF.

In this sample, this clonotype turned up many times. The chain uses TRBV7-6 and TRBJ1-4, with a tentative D call TRBD1 (6 bases). Germline values: CDR1 SGHVS, CDR2 FNYEAQ. The CDR3 has 16 amino acids. Trimming left V 0 bases short and J 12 bases short, with 20 bases between. The CDR3 region has the DNA TGTGCCAGCAGCTTAGCCGGACAGCGGCCGTCCATCGAACTGTTTTTT. Protein: CASSLAGQRPSIELFF.

In its sample, this clonotype was seen many times. The chain employs TRBV29-1 and TRBJ1-3, with D possibly TRBD1 on 6 matching bases. Trimming cost V 6 bases and J 0 bases, with 9 bases left between them. This CDR3 is 13 amino acids long. Germline V gene data show CDR1 as SQVTM and CDR2 as ANQGSEA. CDR3 loop: CSVWTDSGNTIYF. Written as DNA, the CDR3 is TGCAGCGTGTGGACAGACTCTGGAAACACCATATATTTT.

Turning to this clonotype: The junction departs from germline at one end; a sequencing error may be responsible. The chain carries TRBV12-3 or TRBV12-4 and TRBJ2-1, with D maybe TRBD1 (6 bases). CDR3 length: 15 residues. Here the CDR3 reads CASSPPGGGIMERFF. The DNA of the CDR3 is TGTGCCAGCAGTCCCCCTGGGGGCGGCATCATGGAGCGGTTCTTC.

This clonotype was picked up many times. The rearrangement joins TRBV19 to TRBJ2-1, with D possibly being TRBD1 (5 bases). Deletions cut 0 bases from V and 0 bases from J, with 9 bases between. The CDR3 has 16 residues. Germline CDR1 reads LNHDA; CDR2 reads SQIVND (reference sequence). DNA of the CDR3: TGTGCCAGTAGTATAGATCAGGGTAGCTCCTACAATGAGCAGTTCTTC. Protein sequence: CASSIDQGSSYNEQFF.

CDR3 DNA sequence: TGTGCCAGCAGAGAGTGGGGCGGTGGCAATGAGCAGTACTTC. It encodes CASREWGGGNEQYF. The chain carries TRBV5-6 and TRBJ2-1; a weak D match, TRBD1 (5 bases). The J call may be mistaken, given a closer DNA end match to TRBJ2-7. CDR3 length equals 14 residues. Germline V gene sequence: CDR1 SGHDT, CDR2 YYEEEE.

The V and J genes are TRBV9 and TRBJ1-6, with D possibly matching TRBD1 (5 bases). The CDR3 runs 14 residues. CDR1 is SGDLS and CDR2 is YYNGEE in the germline V gene. The germline V and J ends were trimmed by 4 bases and 9 bases, with 14 bases remaining between them. The CDR3 spells CASSSAEDTSPLHF. The CDR3 bases are TGTGCCAGCAGCTCTGCTGAGGACACTTCACCCCTCCACTTT.

This clonotype was recorded many times. This chain joins TRBV20-1 and TRBJ2-1; D is perhaps TRBD1 or TRBD2 (5 bases each). The germline gives CDR1 DFQATT, CDR2 SNEGSKA (reference sequence). CDR3 length equals 17 residues. Trimming took off 0 bases at V and 0 bases at J, with 15 bases between the two ends. The CDR3 loop reads CSARDRDGFRSYNEQFF. Here the CDR3 DNA reads TGCAGTGCTAGAGATCGGGACGGATTCCGCTCCTACAATGAGCAGTTCTTC.

This clonotype was seen ten or more times. The chain links TRBV15 to TRBJ2-2, with a possible D match to TRBD1 (6 bases). The CDR3 consists of 16 residues. Germline V gene sequence: CDR1 LNHNV, CDR2 YYDKDF (reference sequence). Trimming shortened V by 4 bases and J by 4 bases, and 16 bases separated the two germline ends. The CDR3 sequence is CATSKTKTGATGELFF. CDR3 DNA sequence: TGTGCCACCAGCAAAACGAAGACAGGTGCCACCGGGGAGCTGTTTTTT.

The chain has TRBV24-1 and TRBJ2-3; D gene unclear. This CDR3 is 12 amino acids long. The V end was cut by 1 base, the J end by 7 bases, with 5 bases between. Germline CDR1 KGHDR, CDR2 SFDVKD. CDR3 bases: TGTGCCACCAGTGATTTCGACAATACGCAGTATTTT. Its translation: CATSDFDNTQYF.

A remark on this clonotype: A much more abundant neighbour one base away suggests this may be a read error. The chain carries TRBV28 and TRBJ1-2; unclear D gene. The V gene's germline CDR1 is MDHEN and CDR2 SYDVKM. The CDR3 runs to 14 residues. The V end was cut by 5 bases, the J end by 6 bases, with 16 bases between. For the CDR3, the DNA is TGTGCCAGCAGTCCGCCCTGGGCAGCTGATGGCTACACCTTC. Amino acids: CASSPPWAADGYTF.

This clonotype was observed a handful of times. The J gene is TRBJ2-7, the V gene TRBV11-3; tentatively, D is TRBD1 or TRBD2 (5 bases each). The germline CDR1 and CDR2 sequences are SGHNT and YENEEA. Trimming cost V 4 bases and J 0 bases, with 7 bases left between them. The CDR3 has 13 amino acids. CDR3 in amino acids: CASSWGSSYEQYF. For the CDR3, the DNA is TGTGCCAGCAGCTGGGGGAGCTCCTACGAGCAGTACTTC.

The chain links TRBV12-3 or TRBV12-4 to TRBJ2-1; tentative D call: TRBD2 (6 bases). This CDR3 spans 15 amino acids. Trimming took off 4 bases at V and 7 bases at J, with 17 bases between the two ends. CDR3 in DNA: TGTGCCAGCAGTTGGGGTGGGACTCTTAGTAATGAGCAGTTCTTC. This encodes CASSWGGTLSNEQFF.

This clonotype was recorded many times. This sequence joins TRBV6-5 and TRBJ2-7, with 7 bases that match TRBD2. The CDR3 length is 17 residues. Trimming took 6 bases from V and 2 from J; bases not matched to a gene: 16. Germline loops: CDR1 MNHEY, CDR2 SVGAGI. CDR3 protein: CASRNKGASGSTYEQYF. The CDR3 DNA reads as TGTGCCAGCAGGAATAAGGGAGCTAGCGGATCGACCTACGAGCAGTACTTC.

This clonotype was found many times. This sequence joins TRBV11-2 and TRBJ1-1; D is unclear. Germline CDR1 reads SGHAT; CDR2 reads FQNNGV. The ends were cut back, 1 base at V and 5 bases at J, with 8 bases in the middle. The CDR3 has 13 residues. The CDR3 DNA follows: TGTGCCAGCAGCTTAGGCCTGGGAACTGAAGCTTTCTTT. This codes for CASSLGLGTEAFF.

Details on this clonotype: With a much larger clone just one base away, this may be a read error. The CDR3 does not end in the conserved phenylalanine or tryptophan, so this is likely a read error. V gene TRBV28 combines with J gene TRBJ1-6; D unresolved. CDR1 and CDR2 (germline): MDHEN, SYDVKM. With 5 bases removed from V and 5 bases from J, the gap between germline ends came to 16 bases. There are 16 residues in the CDR3. The DNA for the CDR3 is TGTGCCAGCAGTCTGTACCTGGGGAGCAATAATTCACCCCTCCACTCT. Amino acids: CASSLYLGSNNSPLHS.

The chain links TRBV5-3 to TRBJ2-1; 8 nucleotides match TRBD2. TRBV5-3 carries the ORF label, with uncertain function. V lost 8 bases to trimming and J lost 8 bases; unmatched junction nucleotides: 15. This CDR3 has 15 residues. CDR3 region: CASSGTSGRWDEQFF. CDR3 sequence (DNA): TGTGCCAGCTCCGGGACCAGCGGGAGATGGGATGAGCAGTTCTTC.

This clonotype was counted ten times or more. The V call is TRBV4-1, the J call TRBJ2-2; a weak D match, TRBD1 (6 bases). CDR3 length: 17 amino acids. Deletions cut 3 bases from V and 1 base from J, with 15 bases between. Germline V gene sequence: CDR1 MGHRA, CDR2 YSYEKL. The CDR3 spells CASSQESGVQNTGELFF. CDR3 DNA: TGCGCCAGCAGCCAGGAATCAGGGGTTCAGAACACCGGGGAGCTGTTTTTT.

In this sample, this clonotype turned up many times. V usage is TRBV4-3 and J usage is TRBJ2-3; 10 bases align to TRBD2. V dropped 0 bases and J dropped 4; count of bases not matched to a gene: 7. The CDR3 spans 17 residues. Per the germline V gene, CDR1 is LGHNA and CDR2 is YSLEER. The CDR3 reads CASSQDLAGVGADTQYF. In DNA form, the CDR3 reads TGCGCCAGCAGCCAAGATCTAGCGGGAGTAGGGGCAGATACGCAGTATTTT.

The chain combines TRBV27 with TRBJ2-7, with D perhaps matching TRBD1 (5 bases). In germline, CDR1 is MNHEY, CDR2 SMNVEV (reference sequence). V lost 6 bases to trimming and J lost 7 bases, with 10 bases between them. The CDR3 extends over 11 amino acids. The CDR3 DNA reads TGTGCCAGCAGGAAAAGGGGTGAGCAGTACTTC. Protein product: CASRKRGEQYF.

This clonotype was found many times. The genes are TRBV7-9 and TRBJ2-7; 7 nucleotides align to TRBD2. The V gene end was trimmed by 6 bases and the J gene end by 5 bases; junction bases not matched to a gene: 10. The CDR3 loop spans 14 amino acids. The germline CDR1 and CDR2 sequences are SEHNR and FQNEAQ (reference sequence). CDR3 sequence reads: CASSPGEGRHEQYF. The CDR3 coding sequence is TGTGCCAGCAGTCCGGGGGAGGGTAGGCACGAGCAGTACTTC.

This clonotype was seen only a few times. Just one base apart from a much larger clone, this may be a read error. V usage is TRBV11-2 and J usage is TRBJ2-3; D is uncertain. The CDR3 covers 13 residues. Trimming took 4 bases from V and 6 from J, leaving 11 bases between them. Germline-derived CDR1 and CDR2 are SGHAT and FQNNGV. The CDR3 is CASSSHPSDTQYF. The CDR3 DNA is TGTGCCAGCAGCTCGCATCCTTCCGATACGCAGTATTTT.

About this clonotype: A read error may explain this, as a much larger clone is one base away. The chain carries TRBV11-2 and TRBJ2-3; 11 bases map to TRBD2. The CDR3 extends over 21 amino acids. After removal of 2 bases from V and 2 bases from J, the junction contained 18 bases not matched to a gene. Per the germline V gene, CDR1 is SGHAT and CDR2 is FQNNGV. The CDR3 sequence: CASSLFLLLAGGPDVTDTQYF. In DNA, the CDR3 is TGTGCCAGCAGCTTATTTTTGCTTCTAGCGGGAGGCCCGGATGTCACAGATACGCAGTATTTT.